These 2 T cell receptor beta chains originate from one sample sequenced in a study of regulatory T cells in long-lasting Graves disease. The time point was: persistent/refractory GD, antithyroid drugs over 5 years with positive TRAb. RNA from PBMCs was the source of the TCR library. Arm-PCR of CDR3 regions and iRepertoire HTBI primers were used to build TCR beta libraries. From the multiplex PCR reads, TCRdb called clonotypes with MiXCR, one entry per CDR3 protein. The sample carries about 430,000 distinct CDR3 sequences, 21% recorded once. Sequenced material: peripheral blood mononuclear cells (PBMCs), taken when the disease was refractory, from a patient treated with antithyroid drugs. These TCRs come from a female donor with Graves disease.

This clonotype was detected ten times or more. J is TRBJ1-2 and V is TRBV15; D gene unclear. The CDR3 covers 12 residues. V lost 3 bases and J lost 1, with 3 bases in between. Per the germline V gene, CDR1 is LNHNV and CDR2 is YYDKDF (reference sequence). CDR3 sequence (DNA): TGTGCCACCAGCAGCTATAACTATGGCTACACCTTC. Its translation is CATSSYNYGYTF.

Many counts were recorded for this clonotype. CDR3: CASSSGRPYGYTF. CDR3 coding DNA: TGTGCCAGCAGTTCGGGCCGCCCCTATGGCTACACCTTC. The chain links TRBV28 to TRBJ1-2; D unresolved. Germline V lookup: CDR1 MDHEN, CDR2 SYDVKM. This CDR3 region has 13 residues. Trimming shortened V by 4 bases and J by 4 bases, and 10 bases separated the two germline ends.